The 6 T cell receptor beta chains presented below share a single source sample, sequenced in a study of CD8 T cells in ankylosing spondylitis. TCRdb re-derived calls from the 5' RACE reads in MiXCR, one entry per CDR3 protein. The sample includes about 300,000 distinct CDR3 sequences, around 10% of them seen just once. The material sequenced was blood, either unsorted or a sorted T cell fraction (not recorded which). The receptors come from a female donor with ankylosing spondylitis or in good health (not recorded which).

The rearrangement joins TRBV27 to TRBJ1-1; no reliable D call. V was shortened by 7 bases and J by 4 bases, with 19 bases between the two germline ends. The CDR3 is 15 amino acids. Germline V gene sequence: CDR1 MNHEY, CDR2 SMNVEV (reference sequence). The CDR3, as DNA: TGTGCCAGCATCCAAGGGCGTCGGGGTGCCACTGAAGCTTTCTTT. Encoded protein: CASIQGRRGATEAFF.

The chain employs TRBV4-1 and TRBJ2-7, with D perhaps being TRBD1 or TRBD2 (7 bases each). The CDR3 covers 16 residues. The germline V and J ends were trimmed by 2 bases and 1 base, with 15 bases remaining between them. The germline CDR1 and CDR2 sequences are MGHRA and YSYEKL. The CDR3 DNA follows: TGCGCCAGCAGCCAACCGGGGAGGGGGCCTTCCTACGAGCAGTACTTC. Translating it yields CASSQPGRGPSYEQYF.

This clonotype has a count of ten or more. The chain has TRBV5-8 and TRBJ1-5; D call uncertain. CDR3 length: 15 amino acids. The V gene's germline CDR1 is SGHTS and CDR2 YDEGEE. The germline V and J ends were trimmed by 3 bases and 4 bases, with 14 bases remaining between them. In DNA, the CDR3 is TGTGCCAGCAGCTCCCGGGCCTCGATTAATCAGCCCCAGCATTTT. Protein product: CASSSRASINQPQHF.

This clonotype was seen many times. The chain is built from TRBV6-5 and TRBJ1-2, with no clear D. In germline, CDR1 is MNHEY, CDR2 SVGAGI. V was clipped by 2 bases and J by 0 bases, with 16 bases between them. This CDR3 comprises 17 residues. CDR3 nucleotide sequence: TGTGCCAGCAGTTACCTCCCCGAACATTCCCCTAACTATGGCTACACCTTC. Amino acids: CASSYLPEHSPNYGYTF.

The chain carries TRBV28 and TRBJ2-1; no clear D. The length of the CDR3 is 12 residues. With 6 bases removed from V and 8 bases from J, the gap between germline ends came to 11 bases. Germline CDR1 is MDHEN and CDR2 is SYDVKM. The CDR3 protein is CASSSFRDEQFF. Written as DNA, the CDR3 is TGTGCCAGCAGCTCCTTTAGGGATGAGCAGTTCTTC.

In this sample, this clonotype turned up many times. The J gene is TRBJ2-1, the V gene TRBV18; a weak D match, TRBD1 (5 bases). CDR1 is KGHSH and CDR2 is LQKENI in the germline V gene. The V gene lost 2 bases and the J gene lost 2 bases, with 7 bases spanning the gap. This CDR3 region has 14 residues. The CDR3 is CASSPDRPYNEQFF. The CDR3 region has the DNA TGTGCCAGCTCACCAGACAGACCCTACAATGAGCAGTTCTTC.